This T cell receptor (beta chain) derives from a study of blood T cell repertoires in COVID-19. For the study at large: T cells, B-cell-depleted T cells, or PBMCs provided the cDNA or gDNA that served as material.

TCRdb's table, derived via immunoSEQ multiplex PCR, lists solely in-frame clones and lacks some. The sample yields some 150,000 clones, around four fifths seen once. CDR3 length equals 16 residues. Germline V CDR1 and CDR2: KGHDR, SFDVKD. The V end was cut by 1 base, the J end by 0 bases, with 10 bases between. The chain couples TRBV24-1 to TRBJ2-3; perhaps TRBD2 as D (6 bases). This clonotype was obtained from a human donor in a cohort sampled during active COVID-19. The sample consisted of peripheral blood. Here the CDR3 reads CATSDFGGASTDTQYF. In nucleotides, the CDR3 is TGTGCCACCAGTGATTTCGGAGGGGCTAGCACAGATACGCAGTATTTT.